The 32 T cell receptor delta chains reported below all come from one sample, sequenced in a study of Vδ1+ human thymocytes. Study results and limitations: Thymic TRG and TRD repertoires appeared highly polyclonal.

The template was reverse-transcribed extracted RNA. CDR3 amplicons came from multiplex PCR with pooled V-gene forward and constant-region reverse primers. TCRdb reanalysed the multiplex PCR reads with CATT. Of 50,000 to 75,000 delta-chain clones in the sample, roughly 16% are singletons; the top ten hold approximately 0.4%. Their recognized antigens are unknown. What was sequenced was Vdelta1+ gamma-delta thymocytes from the thymus. Subset specified: FACS-sorted CD3+ TCRalphabeta- TCRVdelta1+ TCRVdelta2- thymocytes. The source is a girl under three years old who had congenital heart surgery.

Only a few counts were recorded for this clone. The gene calls are TRDV1 and TRDJ1; 8 bases align to TRDD3. The CDR3 consists of 23 residues. V shed 3 bases, J shed 3 bases, and the junction held 30 bases outside the gene matches. In germline, CDR1 is TSWWSYY, CDR2 QGS. The CDR3 nucleotides are TGTGCTCTTGGGGATTTCTTCCCTACCGTCCTTCAGACTGGGGGCCGCGGGGCCGATAAACTCATCTTT. It translates to CALGDFFPTVLQTGGRGADKLIF.

This clone has a count of ten or more. V and J are TRDV2 and TRDJ3; perhaps TRDD3 as D (5 bases). This CDR3 is 18 amino acids long. Germline V gene lookup returns CDR1 GEAIGNYY and CDR2 EKD. V was shortened by 3 bases and J by 0 bases, with 14 bases between the two germline ends. CDR3 in amino acids: CACDPQGSSSWDTRQMFF. The CDR3, as DNA: TGTGCCTGTGACCCCCAGGGATCCAGCTCCTGGGACACCCGACAGATGTTTTTC.

A few counts support this clone. The rearrangement links TRDV1 to TRDJ1, with TRDD3 matching over 8 bases. The germline CDR1 and CDR2 sequences are TSWWSYY and QGS. This CDR3 comprises 17 residues. V lost 4 bases to trimming and J lost 4 bases; unmatched junction nucleotides: 14. The DNA for the CDR3 is TGTGCTCTTGGGGCTTCGAGGGATACGCGGTTAAACGATAAACTCATCTTT. This sequence encodes CALGASRDTRLNDKLIF.

This clone was observed a handful of times. V is TRDV1 and J is TRDJ1; 7 bases line up with TRDD3. With 8 bases clipped from V and 0 bases from J, the junction kept 18 bases outside the gene matches. The CDR3 loop spans 18 amino acids. Germline V lookup: CDR1 TSWWSYY, CDR2 QGS. The CDR3 loop is CALNQVRFWGDYTDKLIF. The CDR3 bases are TGTGCTCTTAACCAAGTACGTTTCTGGGGGGATTACACCGATAAACTCATCTTT.

This clone was recorded a few times. This chain joins TRDV1 and TRDJ2; D ambiguous. Germline assignment: CDR1 TSWWSYY and CDR2 QGS. The germline V and J ends were trimmed by 0 bases and 7 bases, with 21 bases remaining between them. The CDR3 covers 18 residues. This CDR3 reads CALGELTPPRLGEAQLFF. The DNA for the CDR3 is TGTGCTCTTGGGGAACTAACGCCTCCACGTCTAGGAGAAGCACAACTCTTCTTT.

This chain uses TRDV1 with TRDJ1; 13 bases are shared with TRDD3. The length of the CDR3 is 26 residues. Germline V gene lookup returns CDR1 TSWWSYY and CDR2 QGS. J was trimmed by 0 bases and V by 0 bases; bases with no gene match: 28. CDR3 sequence reads: CALGELSPFGPTGGYAFIWYTDKLIF. CDR3 coding DNA: TGTGCTCTTGGGGAACTATCCCCCTTTGGCCCTACTGGGGGATACGCTTTTATTTGGTACACCGATAAACTCATCTTT.

V and J are TRDV1 and TRDJ1, with 9 positions matching TRDD3. V shed 5 bases, J shed 1 base, and the junction held 14 bases outside the gene matches. Per the germline V gene, CDR1 is TSWWSYY and CDR2 is QGS. The CDR3 contains 18 residues. The CDR3 reads CALGKAPTGGPITDKLIF. The DNA of the CDR3 is TGTGCTCTTGGGAAGGCCCCAACTGGGGGACCGATCACCGATAAACTCATCTTT.

This chain connects TRDV1 to TRDJ1; TRDD2 is a possible D gene (6 bases). The CDR3 runs to 17 residues. Germline CDR1 reads TSWWSYY; CDR2 reads QGS. The ends were cut back, 5 bases at V and 2 bases at J, with 21 bases in the middle. CDR3 loop: CALGPGLPLPSTDKLIF. Here the CDR3 DNA reads TGTGCTCTTGGGCCAGGCCTTCCCCTCCCCTCAACCGATAAACTCATCTTT.

V gene TRDV1 combines with J gene TRDJ1, with D perhaps matching TRDD3 (5 bases). CDR3 length: 21 amino acids. CDR1 is TSWWSYY and CDR2 is QGS in the germline V gene. Trimming took 1 base from V and 0 from J, leaving 27 bases between them. CDR3 amino acids: CALGEPPHGYVDGVHTDKLIF. As DNA, the CDR3 is TGTGCTCTTGGGGAACCACCACACGGCTACGTAGATGGGGTCCACACCGATAAACTCATCTTT.

The chain recombines TRDV1 with TRDJ1, with D perhaps TRDD3 (6 bases). Germline CDR1 TSWWSYY, CDR2 QGS. Trimming took off 2 bases at V and 0 bases at J, with 31 bases between the two ends. This CDR3 has 22 amino acids. CDR3 nucleotide sequence: TGTGCTCTTGGGGAAGCACCCCTTTTCCTCTGGGGAGACGGGTCACACACCGATAAACTCATCTTT. Translating gives CALGEAPLFLWGDGSHTDKLIF.

Concerning this clone itself: The sample contains more than one DNA sequence encoding this CDR3. J is TRDJ1 and V is TRDV2; the D is unclear. Germline V gene sequence: CDR1 GEAIGNYY, CDR2 EKD. The V end was cut by 0 bases, the J end by 0 bases, with 19 bases between. The CDR3 consists of 18 residues. This chain's CDR3 is CACDTGQGYFHHTDKLIF. In DNA form, the CDR3 reads TGTGCCTGTGACACCGGTCAAGGTTACTTTCACCACACCGATAAACTCATCTTT.

The chain employs TRDV1 and TRDJ1; TRDD3 matches 9 bases. The CDR3 covers 24 residues. The germline V gene has CDR1 TSWWSYY and CDR2 QGS. J was trimmed by 0 bases and V by 1 base; bases with no gene match: 27. The CDR3 DNA reads TGTGCTCTTGGGGAACGAGCCCCACATAGTCCCCAGTCTGGGGGATGGGGGTACACCGATAAACTCATCTTT. Translating it yields CALGERAPHSPQSGGWGYTDKLIF.

This clone was seen only a few times. This sequence joins TRDV1 and TRDJ1, with 9 bases aligning to TRDD3. The trim removed 5 bases at V and 1 base at J, leaving 14 bases unmatched. From germline, CDR1 is TSWWSYY and CDR2 QGS. The CDR3 contains 18 residues. This CDR3 is CALGPSRYWGKSTDKLIF. The CDR3 DNA follows: TGTGCTCTTGGGCCTTCACGGTACTGGGGGAAGTCCACCGATAAACTCATCTTT.

Many counts were recorded for this clone. The rearrangement joins TRAV29/DV5 to TRDJ1; 8 bases align to TRDD3. Germline lookup yields CDR1 NSMFDY and CDR2 ISSIKDK. V lost 1 base to trimming and J lost 2 bases; unmatched junction nucleotides: 22. The CDR3 runs to 20 residues. This CDR3 is CAASLNGTPPYWGVTDKLIF. The CDR3 nucleotides read TGTGCAGCAAGCCTAAACGGTACCCCCCCTTACTGGGGGGTTACCGATAAACTCATCTTT.

J is TRDJ1 and V is TRDV1; D is tentatively TRDD2 or TRDD3 (6 bases each). CDR3 length equals 22 residues. V was shortened by 2 bases and J by 0 bases, with 31 bases between the two germline ends. Germline V gives CDR1 TSWWSYY, CDR2 QGS. The CDR3 DNA sequence: TGTGCTCTTGGGGAAGTGGAATACTCCTACGGTCCGGGGGAGCTGTACACCGATAAACTCATCTTT. It yields the protein CALGEVEYSYGPGELYTDKLIF.

As concerns this clone: Other DNA sequences in the same sample also yield this CDR3. The V call is TRDV1, the J call TRDJ1, with D perhaps matching TRDD3 (7 bases). V was pared by 2 bases and J by 0 bases, with 19 bases between. CDR1 and CDR2 (germline): TSWWSYY, QGS. The CDR3 spans 18 residues. The CDR3 DNA is TGTGCTCTTGGGGAAGAGGTCCTACCCTGGGGGCACACCGATAAACTCATCTTT. Translating it yields CALGEEVLPWGHTDKLIF.

This clone was recorded a few times. The chain carries TRDV1 and TRDJ1, with 11 bases identical to TRDD3. The germline gives CDR1 TSWWSYY, CDR2 QGS. Trimming cost V 2 bases and J 6 bases; bases outside gene matches: 20. CDR3 length: 20 residues. The CDR3, as DNA: TGTGCTCTTGGGGAAGTTGCCAAGGTATTCCTCTGGGGGATACCTTATAAACTCATCTTT. Its protein is CALGEVAKVFLWGIPYKLIF.

The chain joins TRDV1 to TRDJ1, with TRDD3 matching 10 bases. With 0 bases clipped from V and 2 bases from J, the junction kept 15 bases outside the gene matches. This CDR3 spans 20 amino acids. Germline V CDR1 and CDR2: TSWWSYY, QGS. This CDR3 reads CALGELRVLGDPGLTDKLIF. The CDR3 DNA reads TGTGCTCTTGGGGAACTCCGAGTACTGGGGGATCCAGGTTTGACCGATAAACTCATCTTT.

This clone was detected a few times. The rearrangement uses TRDV1 and TRDJ1; maybe TRDD3 (8 bases). V was cut by 0 bases and J by 0 bases, with 32 bases left in between. This CDR3 contains 23 residues. The germline V gene has CDR1 TSWWSYY and CDR2 QGS. The CDR3 bases are TGTGCTCTTGGGGAACTTGGGCTTCCCGATCTTCCTATAGTACTGGGGGACACCGATAAACTCATCTTT. It specifies CALGELGLPDLPIVLGDTDKLIF.

In its sample, this clone was seen a few times. This rearrangement joins TRDV1 to TRDJ1, with D unclear. CDR1 and CDR2 from the germline V gene are TSWWSYY and QGS. The V and J ends lost 1 base and 0 bases respectively, with 15 bases between them. The CDR3 has 17 amino acids. This CDR3 reads CALGEPILVLDTDKLIF. CDR3 nucleotide sequence: TGTGCTCTTGGGGAACCTATCCTTGTTTTGGACACCGATAAACTCATCTTT.

Points on this clone: The sample carries other DNA sequences with the same CDR3. The chain couples TRDV1 to TRDJ1, with D tentatively TRDD3 (6 bases). The CDR3 sequence is 13 residues long. Trimming removed 6 bases at V and 5 bases at J, with 13 bases between. Germline V lookup: CDR1 TSWWSYY, CDR2 QGS. In DNA, the CDR3 is TGTGCTCTTGGCGGGCAGGGGATGGATAAACTCATCTTT. This translates into CALGGQGMDKLIF.

This clone came up a few times. The V call is TRDV1, the J call TRDJ1; D is ambiguous. The CDR3 consists of 20 residues. Germline CDR1 TSWWSYY, CDR2 QGS. V lost 2 bases, J lost 0 bases, and 25 bases lay in between. CDR3 loop: CALGECVVPRYGTYTDKLIF. DNA for the CDR3: TGTGCTCTTGGGGAATGCGTGGTCCCCCGCTACGGGACCTACACCGATAAACTCATCTTT.

The V call is TRDV1, the J call TRDJ1; 13 bases line up with TRDD3. V lost 0 bases and J lost 0; bases outside the gene matches: 28. This CDR3 spans 26 amino acids. Germline V gives CDR1 TSWWSYY, CDR2 QGS. CDR3 bases: TGTGCTCTTGGGGAACTACAGGATTCGATTCGACTGGGGGATACGTCCCCGGCTACGTACACCGATAAACTCATCTTT. Residues: CALGELQDSIRLGDTSPATYTDKLIF.

The chain links TRDV1 to TRDJ1; TRDD1 is a possible D gene (5 bases). The CDR3 extends over 13 amino acids. Germline CDR1 is TSWWSYY and CDR2 is QGS. The V gene lost 6 bases and the J gene lost 8 bases, with 16 bases spanning the gap. The CDR3 here is CALGEMAGKKLIF. The CDR3 region has the DNA TGTGCTCTTGGCGAAATGGCCGGCAAGAAACTCATCTTT.

This clone was counted a few times. The rearrangement joins TRDV1 to TRDJ1, with 8 positions matching TRDD3. CDR1 and CDR2 (germline): TSWWSYY, QGS. CDR3 size: 16 residues. With 2 bases clipped from V and 10 bases from J, the junction kept 15 bases outside the gene matches. The CDR3 nucleotides read TGTGCTCTTGGGGAAATTCTCGCTGGGGATACACGGGGACTCATCTTT. Protein product: CALGEILAGDTRGLIF.

The rearrangement joins TRDV1 to TRDJ1; 9 nucleotides agree with TRDD2. Germline-derived CDR1 and CDR2 are TSWWSYY and QGS. J lost 3 bases, V lost 2 bases, and 25 bases had no gene match. The CDR3 totals 22 residues. CDR3 nucleotide sequence: TGTGCTCTTGGGGAAGTGGCCTTCCTACGACTGGGGTACCTGACAAACGCCGATAAACTCATCTTT. Its translation is CALGEVAFLRLGYLTNADKLIF.

The chain couples TRDV1 to TRDJ1, with a weak D call TRDD2 (8 bases). Germline V CDR1 and CDR2: TSWWSYY, QGS. CDR3 length equals 16 residues. Trimming cost V 4 bases and J 11 bases, with 26 bases left between them. CDR3 protein: CALGGSSYGGIQRLIF. The CDR3 DNA follows: TGTGCTCTTGGGGGCTCTTCCTACGGGGGGATCCAAAGGCTCATCTTT.

This clone occurred a few times. The chain joins TRDV2 to TRDJ1, with 13 bases aligning to TRDD3. The CDR3 length is 22 residues. V shed 0 bases and J 3 bases; nucleotides not matched to a gene: 21. CDR1 and CDR2 (germline): GEAIGNYY, EKD. Here the CDR3 DNA reads TGTGCCTGTGACACCGCAATTCCCCCCCGTACTGGGGGATACGCTCATCCCGATAAACTCATCTTT. As protein: CACDTAIPPRTGGYAHPDKLIF.

This clone has more than one count but fewer than ten. The J gene is TRDJ1, the V gene TRDV1; no clear D. CDR1 and CDR2 from the germline V gene are TSWWSYY and QGS. CDR3 length: 13 amino acids. Trimming left V 0 bases short and J 6 bases short, with 8 bases between. Here the CDR3 DNA reads TGTGCTCTTGGGGAACTTCCCCCACATAAACTCATCTTT. Its protein product is CALGELPPHKLIF.

V and J are TRDV1 and TRDJ1; D may be TRDD2 (5 bases). CDR1 is TSWWSYY, CDR2 QGS, per germline. Deletions cut 4 bases from V and 8 bases from J, with 14 bases between. CDR3 size: 13 residues. CDR3 sequence: CALGGGLHTKLIF. In DNA form, the CDR3 reads TGTGCTCTTGGGGGAGGCCTTCATACAAAACTCATCTTT.

J is TRDJ1 and V is TRDV1; 8 nucleotides align to TRDD3. This CDR3 spans 21 amino acids. Losses at the gene ends were 2 bases for V and 0 bases for J; bases not matched to a gene: 20. Germline assignment: CDR1 TSWWSYY and CDR2 QGS. The CDR3 DNA follows: TGTGCTCTTGGGGAAACTCCTACCCTACTGGGGGTCCTCTCGTACACCGATAAACTCATCTTT. Protein sequence: CALGETPTLLGVLSYTDKLIF.

This clone was detected a few times. The chain has TRDV1 and TRDJ1; D may be TRDD3 (5 bases). The germline V gene has CDR1 TSWWSYY and CDR2 QGS. This CDR3 contains 15 residues. Trimming removed 6 bases from V and 0 bases from J, with 14 bases in between. In nucleotides, the CDR3 is TGTGCTCTTGGATACGCTCGTCAGAACACCGATAAACTCATCTTT. Translating gives CALGYARQNTDKLIF.